This T cell receptor beta chain was profiled in a study of radiotherapy plus CTLA-4 blockade in lung cancer. Across the study: Among enrolled patients, under 20% responded and more than 25% achieved disease control. Overall study results and limits: Expansion of tumor-derived TCR clones was observed in blood after radiotherapy plus ipilimumab. Interferon-beta and early blood T cell clone dynamics reportedly predicted response best.

Profiling relied on immunoSEQ multiplex PCR, and the TCRdb table lists in-frame clones only, not all of them. The sample holds about 45,000 clones; roughly 73% are singletons and the top ten take roughly 3.5%. The CDR3 covers 19 residues. CDR1 and CDR2 from the germline V gene are SGDLS and YYNGEE. V lost 4 bases, J lost 4 bases, and 16 bases stayed unmatched. Turning to this clone: Its antigen remains unknown.

This sequence joins TRBV9 and TRBJ2-2, with 10 positions matching TRBD2. The sequence was obtained from a human donor with non-small cell lung cancer who had a complete response to radiotherapy plus ipilimumab. This specimen was peripheral blood, taken from a patient treated with radiotherapy plus ipilimumab. The DNA of the CDR3 is TGTGCCAGCAGCCTAAAACGTGGTAGCGGGAGGATAAGCACCGGGGAGCTGTTTTTT. Translating gives CASSLKRGSGRISTGELFF.